The 3 T cell receptor beta chains in this list originate from one sample, sequenced in a study of blood T cell repertoires in COVID-19. TCRdb's table, derived via immunoSEQ multiplex PCR, lists solely in-frame clones and lacks some. Here the sample spans roughly 210,000 clones, roughly 87% being singletons. Input material: PBMCs or T cells enriched from blood (not recorded which). These receptor sequences come from a man aged 30-40 years in a cohort exposed to, infected with or recovered from COVID-19 (not recorded which).

The chain has TRBV11-2 and TRBJ1-4, with D possibly matching TRBD1 (6 bases). The CDR3 is 15 amino acids. CDR1 and CDR2 from the germline V gene are SGHAT and FQNNGV. Trimming removed 4 bases at V and 5 bases at J, with 14 bases between. The CDR3 nucleotides read TGTGCCAGCAGCTCCCTGACAGGCTCCAATGAAAAACTGTTTTTT. It encodes CASSSLTGSNEKLFF.

The chain combines TRBV7-8 with TRBJ1-3; 8 positions agree with TRBD1. Germline V gene lookup returns CDR1 SGHVS and CDR2 FQNEAQ. Germline trimming cut 1 base from V and 1 base from J; bases unmatched to any gene: 12. CDR3 size: 19 residues. This chain's CDR3 is CASSLVAGFQGASGNTIYF. CDR3 in DNA: TGTGCCAGCAGCTTAGTTGCCGGTTTTCAGGGGGCATCTGGAAACACCATATATTTT.

The rearrangement links TRBV6-5 to TRBJ1-5, with D uncertain. The CDR3 length is 15 residues. CDR1 and CDR2 from the germline V gene are MNHEY and SVGAGI. Trimming removed 8 bases at V and 3 bases at J, with 17 bases between. The CDR3 region has the DNA TGTGCCAGCGGAAGACACAGATCTTTCAATCAGCCCCAGCATTTT. Translation gives CASGRHRSFNQPQHF.